Presented here are 20 T cell receptor beta chains from one specimen sequenced in a study of blood T cell repertoires in COVID-19 (dated by TCRdb to about 2020). Libraries were built with the immunoSEQ multiplex PCR assay. TCRdb retrieved this table from immuneACCESS and kept in-frame rearrangements only. Not all clones are present; in checked studies, unresolved V genes account for under half, and no reason is known for the remainder. In this sample the table shows 280,000 or so clones, 83% of which occur a single time. The ten largest clones represent 8% to 10% of the sample. The sample taken for sequencing was peripheral blood. The origin of the receptors is a woman aged 45-60 years who had recovered from COVID-19.

The J gene is TRBJ2-5, the V gene TRBV28; 8 nucleotides agree with TRBD2. V lost 9 bases to trimming and J lost 6 bases; unmatched junction nucleotides: 15. The V gene's germline CDR1 is MDHEN and CDR2 SYDVKM. The CDR3 spans 15 residues. The CDR3 here is CASTKGSSGWKTQYF. The CDR3 bases are TGTGCCAGTACTAAGGGGTCTAGCGGGTGGAAGACCCAGTACTTC.

V and J are TRBV15 and TRBJ2-3, with 9 bases matching TRBD2. This CDR3 region has 19 residues. After removal of 0 bases from V and 2 bases from J, the junction contained 12 bases not matched to a gene. From germline, CDR1 is LNHNV and CDR2 YYDKDF (reference sequence). The CDR3 nucleotides read TGTGCCACCAGCAGAGATCGGCCGAGGCTAGCGGGGCTCACAGATACGCAGTATTTT. The encoded protein is CATSRDRPRLAGLTDTQYF.

The chain employs TRBV5-1 and TRBJ1-6; no reliable D call. From germline, CDR1 is SGHRS and CDR2 YFSETQ. The V gene lost 0 bases and the J gene lost 9 bases, with 13 bases spanning the gap. The CDR3 sequence is 15 residues long. CDR3 coding DNA: TGCGCCAGCAGCTTGGCGGACTCCATTCGTTCACCCCTCCACTTT. Translated: CASSLADSIRSPLHF.

The chain carries TRBV5-1 and TRBJ2-7; TRBD1 agrees at 8 bases. V was pared by 4 bases and J by 7 bases, with 16 bases of the junction left unmatched. There are 16 residues in the CDR3. Per germline, CDR1 SGHRS and CDR2 YFSETQ. CDR3 amino acids: CASSLGGPGGEWEQYF. The CDR3 nucleotides read TGCGCCAGCAGCCTGGGCGGTCCAGGGGGCGAGTGGGAGCAGTACTTC.

The V call is TRBV19, the J call TRBJ2-2; no reliable D call. Trimming left V 3 bases short and J 5 bases short, with 13 bases between. This CDR3 is built from 15 residues. In germline, CDR1 is LNHDA, CDR2 SQIVND (reference sequence). The CDR3 coding sequence is TGTGCCAGTAGTATGGAGTCGGGTCGGACCGGGGAGCTGTTTTTT. Protein product: CASSMESGRTGELFF.

This clone was picked up a small number of times. The chain couples TRBV4-1 to TRBJ1-6, with D tentatively TRBD1 (6 bases). The CDR3 loop spans 16 amino acids. CDR1 and CDR2 (germline): MGHRA, YSYEKL. The V gene lost 4 bases and the J gene lost 3 bases, with 13 bases spanning the gap. The CDR3 region is CASSRTGLDYNSPLHF. The CDR3 region has the DNA TGCGCCAGCAGCCGCACAGGGTTGGACTATAATTCACCCCTCCACTTT.

The chain links TRBV6-5 to TRBJ1-5; D is ambiguous. The CDR3 runs to 14 residues. The germline gives CDR1 MNHEY, CDR2 SVGAGI. V lost 4 bases and J lost 0, with 7 bases in between. CDR3 sequence: CASSSVNSNQPQHF. The CDR3 DNA follows: TGTGCCAGCAGTTCAGTTAATAGCAATCAGCCCCAGCATTTT.

V and J are TRBV6-6 and TRBJ2-5, with TRBD2 matching over 8 bases. After removal of 5 bases from V and 5 bases from J, the junction contained 7 bases not matched to a gene. The length of the CDR3 is 14 residues. The V gene's germline CDR1 is MNHNY and CDR2 SVGAGI (reference sequence). Here the CDR3 DNA reads TGTGCCAGCAGTGGAACTAGCGGCGGGGAGACCCAGTACTTC. It encodes CASSGTSGGETQYF.

About this clone: The sample contains more than one DNA sequence encoding this CDR3. The chain uses TRBV9 and TRBJ1-3, with D uncertain. The germline gives CDR1 SGDLS, CDR2 YYNGEE. Trimming left V 0 bases short and J 0 bases short, with 7 bases between. This CDR3 region has 15 residues. The CDR3: CASSVGVSSGNTIYF. The CDR3, as DNA: TGTGCCAGCAGCGTAGGAGTTAGCTCTGGAAACACCATATATTTT. Complete variable domain (other parts from reference TRBV9 and TRBJ1-3): DSGVTQTPKHLITATGQRVTLRCSPRSGDLSVYWYQQSLDQGLQFLIQYYNGEERAKGNILERFSAQQFPDLHSELNLSSLELGDSALYFCASSVGVSSGNTIYFGEGSWLTVV.

The V gene is TRBV5-1, the J gene TRBJ2-1; D not resolved. The CDR3 has 13 residues. The V end was cut by 0 bases, the J end by 4 bases, with 5 bases between. CDR1 is SGHRS and CDR2 is YFSETQ in the germline V gene. CDR3 loop: CASSLGQYNEQFF. CDR3 nucleotides: TGCGCCAGCAGCTTGGGACAATACAATGAGCAGTTCTTC.

The chain joins TRBV4-3 to TRBJ1-3; 9 nucleotides agree with TRBD1. Germline V lookup: CDR1 LGHNA, CDR2 YSLEER. Unmatched junction bases numbered 7, after V lost 1 base and J lost 3 bases. This CDR3 has 17 amino acids. CDR3 protein: CASSQGHATGGGNTIYF. The CDR3 DNA sequence: TGCGCCAGCAGCCAAGGACATGCGACAGGGGGTGGAAACACCATATATTTT.

This chain links TRBV6-5 with TRBJ1-2, with 8 bases matching TRBD1. The trim removed 4 bases at V and 2 bases at J, leaving 3 bases unmatched. Germline CDR1 reads MNHEY; CDR2 reads SVGAGI. The CDR3 is 14 residues long. The chain's CDR3 is CASSSWDRNYGYTF. CDR3 nucleotide sequence: TGTGCCAGCAGTTCTTGGGACAGGAACTATGGCTACACCTTC.

The chain combines TRBV23-1 with TRBJ2-2; possibly TRBD2 for D (5 bases). TRBV23-1 is labeled an ORF, and its function is uncertain. V was trimmed by 9 bases and J by 5 bases, leaving 16 bases between them. CDR3 length: 14 amino acids. For the CDR3, the DNA is TGCGCCAGTTTCGGACCTCGAGGGACCGGGGAGCTGTTTTTT. Amino acid sequence: CASFGPRGTGELFF.

This clone was observed a single time. The genes are TRBV18 and TRBJ2-7; the match to TRBD1 covers 7 bases. The CDR3 loop spans 14 amino acids. Unmatched junction bases numbered 10, after V lost 6 bases and J lost 5 bases. Germline CDR1 reads KGHSH; CDR2 reads LQKENI. The CDR3 loop reads CASSARTGTNEQYF. CDR3 nucleotide sequence: TGTGCCAGCTCGGCGAGGACAGGTACCAACGAGCAGTACTTC.

The CDR3 region has the DNA TGTGCCAGTAGTATAGGACAGTCCTACGAGCAGTACTTC. This sequence encodes CASSIGQSYEQYF. The V gene is TRBV19, the J gene TRBJ2-7; tentatively, D is TRBD1 (5 bases). V shed 1 base and J shed 1 base, with 5 bases lying between them. The CDR3 runs 13 residues. Germline CDR1 reads LNHDA; CDR2 reads SQIVND (reference sequence).

The chain has TRBV4-3 and TRBJ2-1; 15 positions agree with TRBD2. CDR1 is LGHNA and CDR2 is YSLEER in the germline V gene. CDR3 length: 20 amino acids. The V gene end was trimmed by 4 bases and the J gene end by 0 bases; junction bases not matched to a gene: 10. The CDR3: CASSPAGLAGGALSYNEQFF. The CDR3 DNA reads TGCGCCAGCAGCCCCGCGGGACTAGCGGGAGGCGCCCTCTCCTACAATGAGCAGTTCTTC.

The rearrangement links TRBV4-3 to TRBJ2-3, with 11 bases identical to TRBD1. V shed 1 base and J 6 bases; nucleotides not matched to a gene: 3. CDR1 LGHNA and CDR2 YSLEER come from the germline V gene. CDR3 length equals 15 residues. DNA of the CDR3: TGCGCCAGCAGCCAAGGGGGGACAGGGGGTGATACGCAGTATTTT. It yields the protein CASSQGGTGGDTQYF.

The chain links TRBV5-5 to TRBJ2-1; D possibly corresponds to TRBD2 (6 bases). The V and J ends lost 4 bases and 2 bases respectively, with 13 bases between them. Germline CDR1 reads SGHKS; CDR2 reads YYEKEE (reference sequence). The CDR3 is 15 residues long. The CDR3 loop reads CASSVARGTYNEQFF. CDR3 DNA: TGTGCCAGCAGCGTAGCTCGGGGGACCTACAATGAGCAGTTCTTC.

This chain uses TRBV30 with TRBJ2-7; D perhaps matches TRBD2 (5 bases). This CDR3 has 13 residues. The germline gives CDR1 GTSNPN, CDR2 SVGIG (reference sequence). V shed 3 bases and J shed 4 bases, with 13 bases lying between them. The CDR3 protein is CAWSAESGYEQYF. CDR3 DNA sequence: TGTGCCTGGAGCGCAGAATCGGGGTACGAGCAGTACTTC.

The chain is built from TRBV6-2 or TRBV6-3 and TRBJ1-1, with 7 bases aligning to TRBD1. The CDR3 covers 14 residues. From germline, CDR1 is MNHEY and CDR2 SVGEGT. With 5 bases clipped from V and 1 base from J, the junction kept 4 bases outside the gene matches. The CDR3 is CASSTDRKNTEAFF. The CDR3 DNA reads TGTGCCAGCAGTACGGACAGGAAGAACACTGAAGCTTTCTTT.